This entry is about one T cell receptor (beta chain). The sample belongs to a study of blood T cell repertoires in COVID-19. At the level of the study: Sites across the United States, Italy and Spain contributed samples from acute and convalescent COVID-19. T cells, B-cell-depleted T cells, or PBMCs provided the cDNA or gDNA that served as material.

The table came from immunoSEQ multiplex PCR; TCRdb's copy has only in-frame clones and leaves some out. The sample lists 250,000 to 300,000 clones; 86% were seen once. Germline CDR1 reads PRHDT; CDR2 reads FYEKMQ (reference sequence). Germline trimming cut 2 bases from V and 4 bases from J; bases unmatched to any gene: 11. CDR3 length equals 16 residues. Sequences were obtained from peripheral blood. This sequence was found in a man younger than 35 with active or convalescent COVID-19. The chain has TRBV13 and TRBJ2-7, with 7 nucleotides matching TRBD1. The CDR3 loop reads CASSLRTGSRRYEQYF. CDR3 DNA sequence: TGTGCCAGCAGCTTAAGGACAGGATCCCGCCGGTACGAGCAGTACTTC. The entire variable domain, with the rest obtained from reference TRBV13 and TRBJ2-7, is as follows: AAGVIQSPRHLIKEKRETATLKCYPIPRHDTVYWYQQGPGQDPQFLISFYEKMQSDKGSIPDRFSAQQFSDYHSELNMSSLELGDSALYFCASSLRTGSRRYEQYFGPGTRLTVT.